The sequence of this T cell receptor (beta chain) was determined in a study of PD-1 blockade in classical Hodgkin lymphoma. To note about this clone: What it recognizes is unknown.

Notes on the study in general: Repertoire difference causes, possibly disease activity or prior therapy, remain undefined.

Every one of the patients relapsed after autologous stem cell transplantation (brentuximab vedotin exposure was variable). Trimming at V came to 1 base and at J to 6 bases, leaving 8 bases not matched to a gene. The CDR3 totals 15 residues. The V gene's germline CDR1 is SGHTS and CDR2 YDEGEE. Generated by immunoSEQ multiplex PCR, the TCRdb table keeps only in-frame clones and is missing some. The table lists about 76,000 clones, approximately 91% of them singletons. Sequenced material: peripheral blood mononuclear cells (PBMCs), taken at baseline. This chain connects TRBV5-8 to TRBJ2-3; 7 nucleotides line up with TRBD1. The TCR was taken from a human donor with classical Hodgkin lymphoma. The CDR3 DNA reads TGTGCCAGCAGCTTGTACGGCAGGGGGTTGGATACGCAGTATTTT. Its translation: CASSLYGRGLDTQYF.